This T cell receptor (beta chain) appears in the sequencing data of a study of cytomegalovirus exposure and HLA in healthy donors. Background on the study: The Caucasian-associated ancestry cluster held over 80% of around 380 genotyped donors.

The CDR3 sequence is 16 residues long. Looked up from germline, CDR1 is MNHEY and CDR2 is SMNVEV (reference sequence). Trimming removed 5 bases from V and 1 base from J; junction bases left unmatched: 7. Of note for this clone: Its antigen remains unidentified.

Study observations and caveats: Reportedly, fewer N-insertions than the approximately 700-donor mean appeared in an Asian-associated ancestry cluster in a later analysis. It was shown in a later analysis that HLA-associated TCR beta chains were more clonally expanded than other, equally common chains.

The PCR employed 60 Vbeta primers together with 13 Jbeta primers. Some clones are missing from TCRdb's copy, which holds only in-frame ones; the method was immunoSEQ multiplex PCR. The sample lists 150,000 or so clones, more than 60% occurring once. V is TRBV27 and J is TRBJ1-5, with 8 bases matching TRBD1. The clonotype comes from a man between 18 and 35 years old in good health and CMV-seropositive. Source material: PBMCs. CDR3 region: CASSPRTGMSNQPQHF. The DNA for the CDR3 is TGTGCCAGCAGTCCCAGGACAGGGATGAGCAATCAGCCCCAGCATTTT.